This T cell receptor (beta chain) stems from a study of T cell changes during pregnancy in multiple sclerosis (dated by TCRdb to between 2018 and 2021). Concerning the study at large: Changes in the T cell repertoire over the course of pregnancy were examined in this study in women with multiple sclerosis.

Library preparation employed the immunoSEQ multiplex PCR assay. TCRdb stores this immuneACCESS table with in-frame sequences only. Part of the clones is absent; in the studies checked, under half of the shortfall reflects unresolved V genes, and no reason is known for the rest. Across this sample there are around 57,000 clones, with 75% to 90% seen only once. 0.89% of the sample lies in the top ten. Regarding this clone: The antigen this receptor binds is unknown. A junction end diverges from the germline sequence, so it may reflect a read error.

From cysteine to phenylalanine, the CDR3 is 9 amino acids long. The sequence is cut down to CDR3 DNA, 27 bases in frame from base 1. CDR1 and CDR2 are read off the germline V gene as SGHDN and FVKESK. Source: peripheral blood, taken in the first trimester of pregnancy. This receptor was obtained from a female donor in good health, enrolled as a control in a pregnancy study. This receptor chain uses TRBV14 and TRBJ1-2, with the D gene not clear enough to name. The CDR3: CASSQVVAF. The sequenced DNA: TGTGCCAGCAGCCAAGTCGTGGCTTTC.